This T cell receptor (delta chain) was recorded in a study of γδ T cells in repeated Plasmodium falciparum infection. Background on the study: Donors were malaria-exposed Malian children or age- and gender-matched Australian children.

Remarks on this clone: Its specificity is not known. TCRdb's protein, taken from a much larger clone, differs from this DNA's translation at residue 12, likely owing to a read error; the protein displayed comes from the DNA.

General observations from the study: Vgamma9/Vdelta2+ T cells showed a stable polyclonal repertoire with shared TCRgamma sequences. Vdelta2-negative gammadelta repertoires, largely Vdelta1+, seemingly showed infection-driven waves of new clonal selection. The Malian cohort came from a small rural village of predominantly one ethnic group.

Gammadelta T cells were flow-sorted from PBMC into Vgamma9/Vdelta2+ and Vdelta2-negative populations for bulk analysis. The V segment lost 6 bases and the J segment 6 bases; nucleotides outside the gene matches: 11. This CDR3 has 17 residues. The germline V gene has CDR1 TSWWSYY and CDR2 QGS. TCRdb redid clone calling on the multiplex PCR reads using CATT. This sample has around 89,000 delta-chain clones, with over 1.1% found just once. Sequencing used gamma-delta T cells from blood. The chain recombines TRDV1 with TRDJ2, with TRDD3 matching over 12 bases. In the absence of a J gene in TCRdb, the DNA was matched to germline to assign it here. This receptor was taken from a pool of human donors (malaria-infected and uninfected, not separated). In DNA, the CDR3 is TGTGCTCTTGGATTTACTGGGGGATACCCCCCGGCAGCACAACTCTTCTTT. It is translated as CALGFTGGYPPAAQLFF.